The source of this T cell receptor beta chain is a study of blood T cells in healthy people across ages. Study-wide findings and caveats: Estimated diversity, derived from one million T cells, was regarded as an underestimate. Donor CMV status, an unknown factor, possibly confounded changes in expanded clonotypes.

Then a second PCR, running roughly 7 to 12 cycles, was carried out with a sample-barcoded 5' primer and a J-beta primer mix. MiXCR was run by TCRdb on the 5' RACE reads, yielding one entry per CDR3 protein. Seen here are 1.5 million to 2 million distinct CDR3 sequences, 40% to 55% observed once, and the top ten hold approximately 2.1%. Turning to this clonotype: Its antigen is still unknown.

Trimming removed 6 bases from V and 0 bases from J; junction bases left unmatched: 3. CDR3 length: 15 residues. Per-sample PBMC isolation yielded at least 7 million cells. The sample was blood. The source of this sequence is a middle-aged woman in good health. The V gene is TRBV12-3 or TRBV12-4, the J gene TRBJ2-2, with 8 bases aligning to TRBD2. The CDR3 DNA reads TGTGCCAGCAGCGCGGGGGGAACGAACACCGGGGAGCTGTTTTTT. It yields the protein CASSAGGTNTGELFF.